A selection of T cell receptor beta chains follows, all from one sample in a study of T-cell reconstitution after alpha-beta-depleted transplantation in children. TCRdb re-derived calls from the PCR reads in MiXCR, one entry per CDR3 protein. The data show 6,500 or so distinct CDR3 sequences, more than 5% seen once. This specimen was PBMCs, mostly from graft donor cells, taken 180 days after TCRalphabeta/CD19-depleted stem cell transplant. These receptors were taken from a child under three years old who had a stem cell transplant for acute myeloid leukemia, so the T cells may come from the graft donor. The CDR3 runs from the conserved cysteine through the conserved F or W. Fields, in order: clone size, V gene, D gene, J gene, CDR3 protein, CDR3 DNA. A D gene is named only where the DNA matches it firmly. The size field reads once, few, many or a size class.

>many|TRBV6-2/TRBV6-3|.|TRBJ1-2
CASSYSTYYGYTF
TGTGCCAGCAGTTACTCGACTTACTATGGCTACACCTTC
>many|TRBV28|TRBD1|TRBJ1-2
CASSLGQGFGRDYGYTF
TGTGCCAGCAGCCTGGGACAGGGGTTCGGCCGTGACTATGGCTACACCTTC
>many|TRBV24-1|.|TRBJ2-3
CATSDIYRDSGDTQYF
TGTGCCACCAGTGATATCTACAGGGATTCAGGGGATACGCAGTATTTT
>many|TRBV7-9|TRBD1|TRBJ1-1
CASSLADRVTEAFF
TGTGCCAGCAGCTTGGCCGACAGGGTCACTGAAGCTTTCTTT
>many|TRBV7-2|.|TRBJ1-2
CASSPSRGPTNYGYTF
TGTGCCAGCAGCCCAAGTCGAGGGCCTACTAACTATGGCTACACCTTC
>many|TRBV2|TRBD2|TRBJ2-5
CASSGGEGQKTQYF
TGTGCCAGCAGTGGGGGGGAGGGCCAAAAGACCCAGTACTTC
>medium-sized|TRBV12-3/TRBV12-4|.|TRBJ2-5
CASSLSRGEETQYF
TGTGCCAGCAGTTTATCTCGGGGAGAAGAGACCCAGTACTTC
>many|TRBV2|.|TRBJ2-1
CASTGRAGNEQFF
TGTGCCAGCACGGGGCGGGCGGGAAATGAGCAGTTCTTC
>many|TRBV7-3|.|TRBJ2-3
CASSLFHGGGPPPTDTQYF
TGTGCCAGCAGCTTATTCCATGGCGGCGGCCCCCCCCCCACAGATACGCAGTATTTT
>medium-sized|TRBV11-2|TRBD1|TRBJ2-7
CASSLASDRGREQYF
TGTGCCAGCAGCTTAGCCTCCGACAGGGGGCGCGAGCAGTACTTC